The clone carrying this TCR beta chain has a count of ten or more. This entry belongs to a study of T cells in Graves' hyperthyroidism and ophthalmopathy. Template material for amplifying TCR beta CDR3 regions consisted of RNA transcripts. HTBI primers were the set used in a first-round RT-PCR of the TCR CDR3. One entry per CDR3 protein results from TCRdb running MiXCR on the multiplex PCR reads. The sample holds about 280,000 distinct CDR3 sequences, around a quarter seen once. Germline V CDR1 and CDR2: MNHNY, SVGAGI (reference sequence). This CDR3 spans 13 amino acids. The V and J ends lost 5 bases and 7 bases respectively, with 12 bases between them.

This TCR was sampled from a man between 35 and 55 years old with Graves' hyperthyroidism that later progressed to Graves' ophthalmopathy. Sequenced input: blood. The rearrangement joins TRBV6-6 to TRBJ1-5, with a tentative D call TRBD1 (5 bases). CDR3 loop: CASSQGYKQPQHF. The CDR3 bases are TGTGCCAGCAGTCAGGGATATAAGCAGCCCCAGCATTTT.